A selection of T cell receptor beta chains follows, all from one sample in a study of PD-L1 blockade in urothelial cancer. Profiling relied on immunoSEQ multiplex PCR, and the TCRdb table lists in-frame clones only, not all of them. The sample records about 48,000 clones, approximately 83% being singletons. The specimen comprised PBMCs, sampled around atezolizumab (anti-PD-L1) treatment. The receptors derive from a man in his sixties with urothelial cancer. The CDR3 runs from the conserved cysteine through the conserved F or W. A D gene is named only where the DNA matches it firmly. Expanded clones get a size class; other rows say once, few or many, or leave the size out.

j_gene,d_gene,v_gene,abundance,CDR3aa,CDR3nt
TRBJ2-7,TRBD1,TRBV28,few,CATHFTGTGGEQYF,TGTGCCACCCATTTTACCGGGACAGGGGGCGAGCAGTACTTC
TRBJ2-1,TRBD2,TRBV11-3,once,CASSSRGSGGTYNEQFF,TGTGCCAGCAGCTCCCGGGGTAGCGGGGGCACCTACAATGAGCAGTTCTTC
TRBJ2-6,TRBD1,TRBV11-2,.,CASSRQGARSGANVLTF,TGTGCCAGCAGTAGACAGGGGGCGCGCTCTGGGGCCAACGTCCTGACTTTC
TRBJ2-1,TRBD2,TRBV6-4,.,CASSSSGDNEQFF,TGTGCCAGCAGTTCGAGCGGGGACAATGAGCAGTTCTTC
TRBJ2-7,.,TRBV6-4,.,CASSDWTRPFSSYEQYF,TGTGCCAGCAGTGACTGGACAAGGCCATTCAGCTCCTACGAGCAGTACTTC
TRBJ2-5,.,TRBV7-9,.,CASSLPTGMETQYF,TGTGCCAGCAGCCTGCCGACTGGCATGGAGACCCAGTACTTC
TRBJ1-5,.,TRBV11-2,.,CASSPGRGQPQHF,TGTGCCAGCAGCCCAGGGAGGGGGCAGCCCCAGCATTTT
TRBJ1-4,.,TRBV30,.,CAWSSLAGGKEKLFF,TGTGCCTGGAGCTCATTGGCGGGTGGCAAGGAAAAACTGTTTTTT
TRBJ2-5,TRBD2,TRBV9,.,CASSATSGGGGETQYF,TGTGCCAGCAGCGCCACTAGCGGGGGAGGGGGTGAGACCCAGTACTTC
TRBJ1-1,TRBD1,TRBV19,.,CASSTGGAGTEAFF,TGTGCCAGTAGTACAGGGGGCGCGGGAACTGAAGCTTTCTTT
TRBJ2-1,TRBD2,TRBV11-3,.,CASSPGLAGGGEQFF,TGTGCCAGCAGTCCCGGACTAGCGGGGGGGGGTGAGCAGTTCTTC
TRBJ1-2,.,TRBV30,.,CAWGRALSGGGGYTF,TGTGCCTGGGGACGGGCTCTTAGCGGGGGAGGTGGCTACACCTTC
TRBJ1-1,.,TRBV9,.,CASSVETVPNTEAFF,TGTGCCAGCAGCGTCGAGACAGTTCCGAACACTGAAGCTTTCTTT
TRBJ2-1,TRBD2,TRBV5-1,.,CASSKTSGGAGNEQFF,TGCGCCAGCAGCAAAACTAGCGGGGGGGCTGGGAATGAGCAGTTCTTC
TRBJ2-5,TRBD2,TRBV6-5,.,CASSFVSGGETQYF,TGTGCCAGCAGTTTTGTTAGCGGGGGGGAGACCCAGTACTTC
TRBJ2-6,TRBD1,TRBV28,.,CASSPWTGGKSGANVLTF,TGTGCCAGCAGTCCCTGGACAGGGGGCAAGTCTGGGGCCAACGTCCTGACTTTC
TRBJ2-4,.,TRBV28,.,CASRTQGGGKNIQYF,TGTGCCAGCAGGACACAGGGAGGGGGCAAAAACATTCAGTACTTC
TRBJ1-1,.,TRBV19,once,CASSPGSGKNTEAFF,TGTGCCAGTAGTCCTGGATCGGGGAAGAACACTGAAGCTTTCTTT
TRBJ2-1,TRBD1,TRBV27,.,CASSFETGFSNEQFF,TGTGCCAGCAGTTTCGAGACAGGGTTCTCCAATGAGCAGTTCTTC
TRBJ1-4,.,TRBV5-1,.,CASSLKAAPAVVNEKLFF,TGCGCCAGCAGCTTGAAGGCGGCCCCGGCCGTGGTTAATGAAAAACTGTTTTTT
TRBJ2-2,TRBD1,TRBV5-6,.,CASSLLGQGAHLAGELFF,TGTGCCAGCAGCTTGTTAGGACAGGGGGCGCATTTGGCCGGGGAGCTGTTTTTT
TRBJ1-2,.,TRBV4-1,.,CASSQEGRNHYGYTF,TGCGCCAGCAGCCAAGAGGGGCGGAACCACTATGGCTACACCTTC
TRBJ2-7,TRBD1,TRBV19,.,CASRWTGGSYEQYF,TGTGCCAGTAGATGGACAGGGGGCTCCTACGAGCAGTACTTC
TRBJ1-1,TRBD1,TRBV5-1,.,CASSLRQGASTEAFF,TGCGCCAGCAGCCTACGACAGGGGGCGAGCACTGAAGCTTTCTTT
TRBJ1-2,.,TRBV30,.,CAWSVTGIRYTF,TGTGCCTGGAGTGTTACAGGGATAAGGTACACCTTC
TRBJ2-3,.,TRBV6-1,.,CASKVSPGDTQYF,TGTGCCAGCAAAGTATCTCCGGGGGATACGCAGTATTTT
TRBJ2-3,TRBD1,TRBV29-1,.,CSVGGDRTQYF,TGCAGCGTTGGAGGGGACAGGACGCAGTATTTT
TRBJ1-1,TRBD1,TRBV18,.,CASSPYGTDNTEAFF,TGTGCCAGCTCACCCTACGGGACAGACAACACTGAAGCTTTCTTT
TRBJ1-1,.,TRBV18,.,CASSQDSKNTEAFF,TGTGCCAGCTCACAGGACTCCAAGAACACTGAAGCTTTCTTT